This T cell receptor beta chain stems from a study of CD8 T cells in ankylosing spondylitis. Quantitative 5'-RACE with molecular barcodes was used to make the TCR beta libraries. TCRdb reprocessed the 5' RACE reads with MiXCR, giving one entry per CDR3 protein. This sample carries approximately 250,000 distinct CDR3 sequences, 8.2% of them seen once, and the ten largest clones take about 5%. This CDR3 comprises 14 residues. Between the trimmed V and J ends, which lost 5 bases and 2 bases, there was a span of 10 bases. The germline gives CDR1 MNHNS, CDR2 SASEGT. This clonotype was observed many times. Its antigen is currently unknown. Study observations and caveats: The authors reported significant enrichment of disease-linked clones in matched ankylosing spondylitis synovial fluid. A TCR beta motif made of under 10 highly homologous variants seemed typical of ankylosing spondylitis blood. Those disease-linked clones were CD8+; they were also relatively rare in peripheral blood.

What was sequenced was blood, either unsorted or a sorted T cell fraction (not recorded which). The TCR was taken from a female donor with ankylosing spondylitis or in good health (not recorded which). The chain uses TRBV6-1 and TRBJ1-3; no clear D gene. The CDR3 spells CASSRSGAGNTIYF. The DNA for the CDR3 is TGTGCCAGCAGTCGCAGCGGGGCTGGAAACACCATATATTTT.